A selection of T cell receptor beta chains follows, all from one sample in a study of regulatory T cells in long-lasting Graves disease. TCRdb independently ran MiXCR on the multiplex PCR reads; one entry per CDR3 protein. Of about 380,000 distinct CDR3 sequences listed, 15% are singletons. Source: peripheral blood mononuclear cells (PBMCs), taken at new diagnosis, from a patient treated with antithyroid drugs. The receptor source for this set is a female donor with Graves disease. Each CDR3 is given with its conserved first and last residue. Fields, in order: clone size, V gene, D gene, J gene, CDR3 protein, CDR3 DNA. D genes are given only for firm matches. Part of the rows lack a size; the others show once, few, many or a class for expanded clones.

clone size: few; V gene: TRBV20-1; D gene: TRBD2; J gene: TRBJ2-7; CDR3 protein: CSGGLAGAITYEQYF; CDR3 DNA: TGCAGTGGCGGCTTAGCGGGAGCGATAACCTACGAGCAGTACTTC
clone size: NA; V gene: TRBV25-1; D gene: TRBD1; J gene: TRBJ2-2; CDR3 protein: CASSDGQGAVAGELFF; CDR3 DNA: TGTGCCAGCAGTGATGGGCAGGGGGCAGTCGCCGGGGAGCTGTTTTTT
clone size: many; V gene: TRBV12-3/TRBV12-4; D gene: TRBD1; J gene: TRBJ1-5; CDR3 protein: CASSGGSYQPQHF; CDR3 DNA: TGTGCCAGCTCAGGGGGGTCCTATCAGCCCCAGCATTTT
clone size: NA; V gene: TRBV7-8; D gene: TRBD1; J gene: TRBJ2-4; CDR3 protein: CASSSRTGKEAKNIQYF; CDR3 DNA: TGTGCCAGCAGCTCCCGGACAGGGAAGGAGGCCAAAAACATTCAGTACTTC
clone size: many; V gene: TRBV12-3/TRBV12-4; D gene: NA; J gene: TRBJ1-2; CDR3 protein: CASSSFGGHHRGNYRTYYGYTF; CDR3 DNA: TGTGCCAGCAGTTCCTTCGGTGGGCATCACCGAGGGAATTACCGGACGTACTATGGCTACACCTTC
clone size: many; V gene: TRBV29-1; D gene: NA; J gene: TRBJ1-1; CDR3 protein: CSVEDRANTEAFF; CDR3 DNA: TGCAGCGTTGAAGATCGGGCGAACACTGAAGCTTTCTTT
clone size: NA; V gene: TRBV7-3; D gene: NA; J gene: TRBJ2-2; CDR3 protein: CASSLSYAEDPEGTGELFF; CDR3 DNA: TGTGCCAGCAGCTTATCTTACGCGGAAGACCCAGAGGGCACCGGGGAGCTGTTTTTT
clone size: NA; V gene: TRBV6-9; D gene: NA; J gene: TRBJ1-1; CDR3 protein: CASSFRHQGRDEAFF; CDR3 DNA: TGTGCCAGCAGTTTTCGCCACCAGGGGCGCGATGAAGCTTTCTTT
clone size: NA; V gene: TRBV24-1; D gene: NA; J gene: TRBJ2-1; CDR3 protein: CATSDLRPNEQFF; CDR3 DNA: TGTGCCACCAGTGATTTACGACCCAATGAGCAGTTCTTC
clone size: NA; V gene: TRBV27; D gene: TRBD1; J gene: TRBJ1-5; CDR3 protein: CASSPEGAQPQHF; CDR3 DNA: TGTGCCAGCAGTCCCGAGGGGGCTCAGCCCCAGCATTTT
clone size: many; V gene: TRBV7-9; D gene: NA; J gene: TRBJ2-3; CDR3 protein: CASSSRLTDTQYF; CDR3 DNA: TGTGCCAGCAGCTCTAGATTAACAGATACGCAGTATTTT
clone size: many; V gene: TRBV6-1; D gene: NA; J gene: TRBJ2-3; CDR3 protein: CASSPAGHTDTQYF; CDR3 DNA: TGTGCCAGCAGCCCAGCGGGCCACACAGATACGCAGTATTTT
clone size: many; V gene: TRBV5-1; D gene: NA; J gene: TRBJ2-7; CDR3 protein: CASSSVGEQYF; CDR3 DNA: TGCGCCAGCAGCTCCGTGGGGGAGCAGTACTTC
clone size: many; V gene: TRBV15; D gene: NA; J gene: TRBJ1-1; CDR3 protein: CATSRDWTANEAFF; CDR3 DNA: TGTGCCACCAGCAGAGATTGGACGGCCAATGAAGCTTTCTTT
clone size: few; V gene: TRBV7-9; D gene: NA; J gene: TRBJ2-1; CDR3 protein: CASVDSLSYNEQFF; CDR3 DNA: TGTGCCAGCGTGGACAGCCTCTCCTACAATGAGCAGTTCTTC
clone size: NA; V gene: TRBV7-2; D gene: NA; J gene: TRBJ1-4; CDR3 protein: CASSLDPRELFF; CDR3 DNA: TGTGCCAGCAGCTTAGACCCCAGGGAACTGTTTTTT
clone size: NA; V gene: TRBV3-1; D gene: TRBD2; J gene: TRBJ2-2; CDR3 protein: CASRERGLANTGELFF; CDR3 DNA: TGTGCCAGCAGGGAGAGGGGACTAGCGAACACCGGGGAGCTGTTTTTT
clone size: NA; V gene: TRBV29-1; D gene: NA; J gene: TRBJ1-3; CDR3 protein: CSVGGGNTIYF; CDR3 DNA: TGCAGCGTTGGGGGAGGAAACACCATATATTTT
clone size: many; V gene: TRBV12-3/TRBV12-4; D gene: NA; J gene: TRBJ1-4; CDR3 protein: CASSSQGGREKLFF; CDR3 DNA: TGTGCCAGCAGTTCACAGGGTGGGAGGGAAAAACTGTTTTTT
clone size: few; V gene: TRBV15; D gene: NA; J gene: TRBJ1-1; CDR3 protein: CATGVEAFF; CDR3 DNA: TGTGCCACCGGAGTTGAAGCTTTCTTT
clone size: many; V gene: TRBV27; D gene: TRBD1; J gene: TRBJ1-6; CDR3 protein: CATNRGGNSPLHF; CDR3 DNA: TGTGCCACCAACAGGGGGGGGAATTCACCCCTCCACTTT
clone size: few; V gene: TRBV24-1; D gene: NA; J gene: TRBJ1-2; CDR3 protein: CATSDLDGNYGYTF; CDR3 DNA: TGTGCCACCAGTGATTTGGACGGAAACTATGGCTACACCTTC
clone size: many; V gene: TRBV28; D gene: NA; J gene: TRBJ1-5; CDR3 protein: CASSLRGSGDQPQHF; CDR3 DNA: TGTGCCAGCAGTTTAAGGGGGTCCGGGGATCAGCCCCAGCATTTT